This T cell receptor beta chain came from a study of identifying expanded T cells in peripheral blood. Notes on the study in general: Across healthy donors, higher total template counts meant significantly greater roughly 2-week count variance.

Remarks on this clone: Antigen unknown.

No infections or other immune events were documented during collection. The CDR3 length is 16 residues. Germline V gene lookup returns CDR1 SGHKS and CDR2 YYEKEE (reference sequence). J was trimmed by 5 bases and V by 4 bases; bases with no gene match: 6. Some clones are missing from TCRdb's copy, which holds only in-frame ones; the method was immunoSEQ multiplex PCR. This sample has about 82,000 clones; around 90% occur once, and the top ten carry roughly 7%. The chain is built from TRBV5-5 and TRBJ2-5; TRBD2 agrees at 15 bases. The TCR originated in a person between 18 and 70 years old in good health. The sequencing input was blood. Here the CDR3 reads CASSPPGTSGRETQYF. The DNA for the CDR3 is TGTGCCAGCAGCCCTCCGGGGACTAGCGGGAGGGAGACCCAGTACTTC. Complete variable domain (other parts from reference TRBV5-5 and TRBJ2-5): DAGVTQSPTHLIKTRGQQVTLRCSPISGHKSVSWYQQVLGQGPQFIFQYYEKEERGRGNFPDRFSARQFPNYSSELNVNALLLGDSALYLCASSPPGTSGRETQYFGPGTRLLVL.